These 11 T cell receptor beta chains came from one sample sequenced in a study of control samples from healthy donors and cancer patients. Sequencing was performed with immunoSEQ multiplex PCR; in TCRdb, only in-frame clones are kept and a portion is missing. The sample has around 82,000 clones, around 87% seen once. Sequenced input: blood. These receptors came from a man between 50 and 59 years old in good health.

The rearrangement links TRBV4-2 to TRBJ2-3; a weak D match, TRBD1 (6 bases). Germline assignment: CDR1 LGHNA and CDR2 YNFKEQ. There are 15 residues in the CDR3. V shed 4 bases and J shed 0 bases, with 11 bases lying between them. The CDR3 loop is CASSRQDSSTDTQYF. The CDR3 DNA reads TGTGCCAGCAGCCGACAGGACTCCAGCACAGATACGCAGTATTTT.

V gene TRBV25-1 combines with J gene TRBJ1-1, with 8 positions matching TRBD1. Germline-derived CDR1 and CDR2 are MGHDK and SYGVNS. V lost 4 bases to trimming and J lost 9 bases; unmatched junction nucleotides: 4. The CDR3 length is 12 residues. This CDR3 reads CASSVRQGKAFF. CDR3 coding DNA: TGTGCCAGCAGTGTCCGACAGGGGAAAGCTTTCTTT.

The chain carries TRBV5-1 and TRBJ1-3; D is perhaps TRBD1 (5 bases). Germline CDR1 SGHRS, CDR2 YFSETQ. The CDR3 has 14 residues. V was shortened by 0 bases and J by 4 bases, with 8 bases between the two germline ends. CDR3 amino acids: CASSLGGPGNTIYF. CDR3 nucleotides: TGCGCCAGCAGCTTGGGGGGCCCCGGAAACACCATATATTTT.

This clone was counted once. This sequence joins TRBV4-1 and TRBJ1-2, with TRBD1 as a possible D gene (6 bases). Trimming took off 1 base at V and 0 bases at J, with 15 bases between the two ends. This CDR3 has 17 residues. The germline CDR1 and CDR2 sequences are MGHRA and YSYEKL. CDR3 protein: CASSQAAFGQTNYGYTF. The CDR3 nucleotides read TGCGCCAGCAGCCAAGCCGCTTTCGGACAGACTAACTATGGCTACACCTTC.

The chain has TRBV19 and TRBJ1-4; 8 bases are a match to TRBD1. Germline V CDR1 and CDR2: LNHDA, SQIVND (reference sequence). Losses at the gene ends were 3 bases for V and 8 bases for J; bases not matched to a gene: 11. The CDR3 spans 16 residues. CDR3 protein: CASSIGQGRIGEKLFF. DNA for the CDR3: TGTGCCAGTAGTATTGGACAGGGTAGAATAGGCGAAAAACTGTTTTTT.

This rearrangement joins TRBV28 to TRBJ2-5; 7 bases line up with TRBD1. The CDR3 runs to 17 residues. The ends lost 4 bases at V and 2 bases at J; junction bases unmatched: 13. The germline gives CDR1 MDHEN, CDR2 SYDVKM. The CDR3 is CASSSGRRTGAQETQYF. The DNA of the CDR3 is TGTGCCAGCAGTTCCGGGCGGCGGACAGGCGCACAAGAGACCCAGTACTTC.

The V call is TRBV2, the J call TRBJ1-3; D ambiguous. The CDR3 runs 12 residues. V lost 7 bases to trimming and J lost 1 base, with 5 bases between them. The germline CDR1 and CDR2 sequences are SNHLY and FYNNEI. In nucleotides, the CDR3 is TGTGCCAGCATGGGGTCTGGAAACACCATATATTTT. Protein sequence: CASMGSGNTIYF.

The chain links TRBV2 to TRBJ2-3; no definite D call. Germline values: CDR1 SNHLY, CDR2 FYNNEI. The CDR3 is made up of 11 amino acids. Trimming stripped 3 bases from V and 6 bases from J, with 4 bases between. The chain's CDR3 is CASSDGDTQYF. The CDR3, as DNA: TGTGCCAGCAGTGACGGGGATACGCAGTATTTT.

V and J are TRBV7-3 and TRBJ2-1, with D unresolved. Germline V gene data show CDR1 as SGHTA and CDR2 as FQGTGA. The CDR3 runs 17 residues. V shed 0 bases and J shed 2 bases, with 14 bases lying between them. The CDR3 region is CASSLTAVPSPYNEQFF. In nucleotides, the CDR3 is TGTGCCAGCAGCTTAACGGCCGTCCCCTCGCCCTACAATGAGCAGTTCTTC. Full variable domain (rest looked up from reference TRBV7-3 and TRBJ2-1): GAGVSQTPSNKVTEKGKYVELRCDPISGHTALYWYRQSLGQGPEFLIYFQGTGAADDSGLPNDRFFAVRPEGSVSTLKIQRTERGDSAVYLCASSLTAVPSPYNEQFFGPGTRLTVL.

The chain uses TRBV19 and TRBJ2-3, with D possibly being TRBD2 (6 bases). V shed 2 bases and J shed 0 bases, with 12 bases lying between them. This CDR3 comprises 16 residues. CDR1 is LNHDA and CDR2 is SQIVND in the germline V gene (reference sequence). The CDR3 nucleotides read TGTGCCAGTAGTATAATGGGTAGCGGCAGCACAGATACGCAGTATTTT. Protein: CASSIMGSGSTDTQYF. Variable domain in full (rest from reference TRBV19 and TRBJ2-3): DGGITQSPKYLFRKEGQNVTLSCEQNLNHDAMYWYRQDPGQGLRLIYYSQIVNDFQKGDIAEGYSVSREKKESFPLTVTSAQKNPTAFYLCASSIMGSGSTDTQYFGPGTRLTVL.

The J gene is TRBJ1-1, the V gene TRBV7-9; TRBD1 matches 8 bases. Trimming removed 4 bases from V and 5 bases from J; junction bases left unmatched: 3. In germline, CDR1 is SEHNR, CDR2 FQNEAQ (reference sequence). The CDR3 loop spans 13 amino acids. Here the CDR3 reads CASSWTGLTEAFF. The CDR3 DNA is TGTGCCAGCAGCTGGACAGGGTTGACTGAAGCTTTCTTT.